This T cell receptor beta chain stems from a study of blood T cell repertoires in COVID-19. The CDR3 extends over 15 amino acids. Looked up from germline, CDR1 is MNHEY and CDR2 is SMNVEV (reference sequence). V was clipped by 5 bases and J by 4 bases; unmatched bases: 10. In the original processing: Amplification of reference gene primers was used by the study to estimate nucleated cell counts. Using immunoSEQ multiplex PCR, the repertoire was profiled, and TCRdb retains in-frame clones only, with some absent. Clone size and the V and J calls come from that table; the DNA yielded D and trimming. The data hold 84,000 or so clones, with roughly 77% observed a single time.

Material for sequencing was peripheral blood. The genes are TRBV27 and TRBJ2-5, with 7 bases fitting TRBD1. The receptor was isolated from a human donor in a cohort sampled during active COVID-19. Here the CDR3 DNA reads TGTGCCAGCAGTGCAGACAGGGTTAATGGAGAGACCCAGTACTTC. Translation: CASSADRVNGETQYF.